This is a list of T cell receptor beta chains from one sample in a study of T cell responses to AZD1222 COVID-19 vaccine. The protocol was immunoSEQ multiplex PCR, while the TCRdb copy is restricted to in-frame clones and leaves out a portion. The sample lists some 140,000 clones; about 92% were seen once. The sample here was peripheral blood, taken on day 0 of AZD1222 vaccination. The receptors originated from an adult in good health. Both conserved end residues are part of each CDR3. A D gene is named only where the DNA matches it firmly. The size of a clone is reported for some rows only, either as once, few or many, or as a class for expanded clones.

TRBV7-6	TRBD2	14	TRBJ2-7	-	TGTGCCAGCAGCTTCCGGGAGGGCCAAGACGAGCAGTACTTC	CASSFREGQDEQYF
TRBV24-1	-	15	TRBJ2-3	-	TGTGCCACCAGTGACTCGACCCTGCCCACAGATACGCAGTATTTT	CATSDSTLPTDTQYF
TRBV6-2/TRBV6-3	-	11	TRBJ1-1	-	TGTGCCAGCAGTTACTCGACGAGGGCTTTCTTT	CASSYSTRAFF
TRBV7-2	-	14	TRBJ2-1	-	TGTGCCAGCAGCTTAAGGTGGGAGGTCAATGAGCAGTTCTTC	CASSLRWEVNEQFF
TRBV30	TRBD1	16	TRBJ1-6	-	TGTGCCTGGCAACCCGGGACAGCATCCTATAATTCACCCCTCCACTTT	CAWQPGTASYNSPLHF
TRBV27	TRBD2	17	TRBJ2-1	-	TGTGCCAGCAGTTTATTGGGTGCGACTAGCGCAAGGAATGAGCAGTTCTTC	CASSLLGATSARNEQFF
TRBV29-1	TRBD1	14	TRBJ1-2	-	TGCAGCGTTCTAAGGGACAGGCAGAGCTATGGCTACACCTTC	CSVLRDRQSYGYTF
TRBV5-1	-	13	TRBJ1-1	-	TGCGCCAGCAGCTTGCAGGCTAACACTGAAGCTTTCTTT	CASSLQANTEAFF
TRBV29-1	-	17	TRBJ1-2	-	TGCAGCGGCGCCGAGGAGGGGGGATCGGCCTTGGGTTATGGCTACACCTTC	CSGAEEGGSALGYGYTF
TRBV5-1	TRBD2	15	TRBJ2-7	-	TGCGCCAGCAGCCCGGGCGGGGGTGTTTCCTACGAGCAGTACTTC	CASSPGGGVSYEQYF
TRBV10-1	-	16	TRBJ1-6	-	TGCGCCAGCAGACCAGTGACAGAGACTCATAATTCACCCCTCCACTTT	CASRPVTETHNSPLHF
TRBV29-1	-	14	TRBJ2-7	-	TGCAGCGTTTGGCCGGGACTGGGATCCTACGAGCAGTACTTC	CSVWPGLGSYEQYF
TRBV5-4	-	16	TRBJ2-3	-	TGTGCCAGCAGCCCTGGCCCCGGGAGAGGCACAGATACGCAGTATTTT	CASSPGPGRGTDTQYF
TRBV19	-	16	TRBJ1-4	-	TGTGCCAGCGCAATGCGGGGTTACGGGCATAATGAAAAACTGTTTTTT	CASAMRGYGHNEKLFF
TRBV5-4	-	14	TRBJ2-1	-	TGTGCCAGCAGCTTTTCCGGGACCCTCAATGAGCAGTTCTTC	CASSFSGTLNEQFF
TRBV6-2/TRBV6-3	TRBD2	14	TRBJ2-7	-	TGTGCCAGCAGCTCCTTGGCCAGCGGGAGAGAGCAGTACTTC	CASSSLASGREQYF
TRBV4-2	-	15	TRBJ1-1	-	TGTGCCAGCAGCCAAGACAGGGAAAGGTTCGCTGAAGCTTTCTTT	CASSQDRERFAEAFF
TRBV5-1	-	18	TRBJ2-1	-	TGCGCCAGCAGGCTCAGGATTGGGAGCGGCGCGACCCGAGGATCACAGTTCTTC	CASRLRIGSGATRGSQFF
TRBV5-4	-	14	TRBJ1-1	-	TGTGCCAGCAGCTTGGAGGGCGCTTTGAGAGAAGCTTTCTTT	CASSLEGALREAFF
TRBV9	TRBD2	16	TRBJ2-5	-	TGTGCCAGCAGCGTAGGAAGAGCGGGAGGGATAGAGACCCAGTACTTC	CASSVGRAGGIETQYF
TRBV15	TRBD1	17	TRBJ1-4	once	TGTGCCACCAGCAGCCGCCCAGGGGGTACAACTAATGAAAAACTGTTTTTT	CATSSRPGGTTNEKLFF
TRBV11-3	-	13	TRBJ1-1	-	TGTGCCAGCAGCTTAGACTCGAACACTGAAGCTTTCTTT	CASSLDSNTEAFF
TRBV30	-	14	TRBJ1-6	-	TGTGCCTGGAATTTCAGGGCCTGGGACTCACCCCTCCACTTT	CAWNFRAWDSPLHF
TRBV18	TRBD1	14	TRBJ1-1	-	TGTGCCAGCTCACTCCGGGACAGCATCACTGAAGCTTTCTTT	CASSLRDSITEAFF
TRBV25-1	TRBD1	14	TRBJ1-1	-	TGTGCCAGCAGTGAAACAGGGGGGAACACTGAAGCTTTCTTT	CASSETGGNTEAFF
TRBV30	-	14	TRBJ2-5	-	TGTGCCTGGAGTATAGGCAGGGCAGCAGAGACCCAGTACTTC	CAWSIGRAAETQYF
TRBV10-3	TRBD2	15	TRBJ2-3	-	TGTGCCATCAGTGAAGTTGGGACTAGCGGGAGTACGCAGTATTTT	CAISEVGTSGSTQYF